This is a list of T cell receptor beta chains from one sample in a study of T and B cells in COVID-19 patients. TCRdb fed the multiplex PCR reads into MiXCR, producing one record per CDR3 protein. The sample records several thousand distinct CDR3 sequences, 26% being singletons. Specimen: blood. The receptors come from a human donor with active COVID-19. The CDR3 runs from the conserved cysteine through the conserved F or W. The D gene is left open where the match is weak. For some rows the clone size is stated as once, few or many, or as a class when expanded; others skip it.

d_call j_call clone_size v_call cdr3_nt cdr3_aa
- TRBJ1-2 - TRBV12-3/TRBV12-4 TGTGCCAGCAGTCAAAGAACGACAGGTTTTAACTATGGCTACACCTTC CASSQRTTGFNYGYTF
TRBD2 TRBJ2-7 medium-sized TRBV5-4 TGTGCCAGCAGCCACGGACTAGCGGCGAACGAGCAGTACTTC CASSHGLAANEQYF
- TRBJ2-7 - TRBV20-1 TGCAGTGCTGGGTTACGTAGGGTCCACCTCTACGAGCAGTACTTC CSAGLRRVHLYEQYF
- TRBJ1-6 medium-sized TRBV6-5 TGTGCCAGCAGTTACTCAGTCAGAGATAATTCACCCCTCCACTTT CASSYSVRDNSPLHF
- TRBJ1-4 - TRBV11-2 TGTGCCAGCAGCCGCGCAAGAGGCGAAAAACCGTTTTTT CASSRARGEKPFF
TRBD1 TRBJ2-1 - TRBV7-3 TGTGCCAGCAGCCCGGGACAGGTTTACAATGAGCAGTTCTTC CASSPGQVYNEQFF
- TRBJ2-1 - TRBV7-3 TGTGCCAGCAGCTCAACAGGGATACCTAACAATGAGCAGTTCTTC CASSSTGIPNNEQFF
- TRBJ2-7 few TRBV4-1 TGCGCCAGCAGCCAAGTTGCACGGACCTACGAGCAGTACTTC CASSQVARTYEQYF
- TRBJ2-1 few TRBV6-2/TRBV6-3 TGTGCCAGCAGTTACGAAATCTCCCGGGACTCCTCCTACAATGAGCAGTTCTTC CASSYEISRDSSYNEQFF
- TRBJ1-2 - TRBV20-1 TGCAGTGTACGTCACATGGACCGAGACGGAGGCTACACCTTC CSVRHMDRDGGYTF
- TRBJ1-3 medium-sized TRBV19 TGTGCCAGTAGCCGACAGGAGCGCTCTGGAAACACCATATATTTT CASSRQERSGNTIYF
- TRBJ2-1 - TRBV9 TGTGCCAGCAGCGTGGCAGACTCCTACAATGAGCAGTTCTTC CASSVADSYNEQFF
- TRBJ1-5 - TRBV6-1 TGTGCCAGCAGTGAAGGGCCAGTTGGGTTCGGTCAGCCCCAGCATTTT CASSEGPVGFGQPQHF
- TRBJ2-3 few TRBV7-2 TGTGCCAGCAGCTTAAGGGCCGGTGCCCTTAGCACAGATACGCAGTATTTT CASSLRAGALSTDTQYF
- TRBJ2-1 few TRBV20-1 TGCAGTGCTAGGGGGGGGCGTTCCTACAATGAGCAGTTCTTC CSARGGRSYNEQFF
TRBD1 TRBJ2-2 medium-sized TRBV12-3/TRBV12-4 TGTGCCAGCAGTTTAAAAGGGGGCCGATTTGACACCGGGGAGCTGTTTTTT CASSLKGGRFDTGELFF
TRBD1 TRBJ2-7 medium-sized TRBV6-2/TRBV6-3 TGTGCCAGCAACCGACAGGGGGCGCGATACGAGCAGTACTTC CASNRQGARYEQYF
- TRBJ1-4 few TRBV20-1 TGCAGTGCTAGCGGGCAGTTCAATGAAAAACTGTTTTTT CSASGQFNEKLFF
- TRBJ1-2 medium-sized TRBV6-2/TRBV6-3 TGTGCCAGCAGTTACTCGAATCTCTCTGGCTACACCTTC CASSYSNLSGYTF
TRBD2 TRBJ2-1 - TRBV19 TGTGCCACGGGACTAGCGGGGGTCTACAATGAGCAGTTCTTC CATGLAGVYNEQFF
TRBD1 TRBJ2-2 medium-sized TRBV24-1 TGTGCCGCCAGGGGGCGCCTCACCGGGGAGCTGTTTTTT CAARGRLTGELFF
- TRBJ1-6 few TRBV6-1 TGTGCCAGCATCCTGGACAGTCTGTATTCACCCCTCCACTTT CASILDSLYSPLHF
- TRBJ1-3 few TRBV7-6 TGTGCCAGCAGCTTCGGGATGGGAAACACCATATATTTT CASSFGMGNTIYF
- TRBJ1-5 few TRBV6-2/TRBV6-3 TGTGCCAGCAGTTACTCTGGCTGGTATAGCAATCAGCCCCAGCATTTT CASSYSGWYSNQPQHF
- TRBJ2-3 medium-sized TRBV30 TGTGCCTGGAGTGTAGGGGGGGCCTACACAGATACGCAGTATTTT CAWSVGGAYTDTQYF
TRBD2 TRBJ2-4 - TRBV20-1 TGCAGTGCTAGTCATAGCGGGGGACGAAACATTCAGTACTTC CSASHSGGRNIQYF
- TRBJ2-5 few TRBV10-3 TGTGCCATCAGTGAGTCGATAGCAGAGACCCAGTACTTC CAISESIAETQYF
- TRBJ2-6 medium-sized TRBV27 TGTGCCAGCAGTCCCTCTGGGGCCAACGTCCTGACTTTC CASSPSGANVLTF
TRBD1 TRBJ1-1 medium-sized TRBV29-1 TGCAGCGGGAAAGACAGGGGCACTGAAGCTTTCTTT CSGKDRGTEAFF
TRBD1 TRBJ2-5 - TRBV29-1 TGCAGCGTAAGACAGGGGGTCGAGGAGACCCAGTACTTC CSVRQGVEETQYF
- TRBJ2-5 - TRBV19 TGTGCCAGCAGCTTAGACTTCCAAGAGACCCAGTACTTC CASSLDFQETQYF
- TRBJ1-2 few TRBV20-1 TGCAGTGGAGGGTATGGCTACACCTTC CSGGYGYTF
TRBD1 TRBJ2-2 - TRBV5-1 TGCGCCAGCAGCCCAGGGGGCCTAAACACCGGGGAGCTGTTTTTT CASSPGGLNTGELFF
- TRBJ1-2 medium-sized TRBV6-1 TGTGCCAGCGCACTCCGGACGGATACTAACTATGGCTACACCTTC CASALRTDTNYGYTF
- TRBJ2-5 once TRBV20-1 TGCAGTGCTAGCTCCAGGGGGACTGGTTATCGGGAGACCCAGTACTTC CSASSRGTGYRETQYF